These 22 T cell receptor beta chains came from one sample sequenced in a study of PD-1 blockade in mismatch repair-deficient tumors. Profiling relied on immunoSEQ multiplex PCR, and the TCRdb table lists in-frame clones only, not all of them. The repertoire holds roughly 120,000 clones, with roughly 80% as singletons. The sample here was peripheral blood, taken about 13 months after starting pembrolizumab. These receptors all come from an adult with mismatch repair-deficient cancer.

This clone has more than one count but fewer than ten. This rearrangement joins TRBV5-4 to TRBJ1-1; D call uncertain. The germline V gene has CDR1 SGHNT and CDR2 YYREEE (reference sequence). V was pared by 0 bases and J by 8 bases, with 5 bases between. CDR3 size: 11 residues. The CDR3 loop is CASSLGSEAFF. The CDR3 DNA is TGTGCCAGCAGCTTGGGCTCCGAAGCTTTCTTT.

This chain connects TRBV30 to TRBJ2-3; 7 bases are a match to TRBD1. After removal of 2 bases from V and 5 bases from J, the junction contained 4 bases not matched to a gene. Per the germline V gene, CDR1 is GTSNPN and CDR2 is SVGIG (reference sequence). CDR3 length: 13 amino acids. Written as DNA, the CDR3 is TGTGCCTGGAGTAGGGGGCTGGAAGATACGCAGTATTTT. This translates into CAWSRGLEDTQYF.

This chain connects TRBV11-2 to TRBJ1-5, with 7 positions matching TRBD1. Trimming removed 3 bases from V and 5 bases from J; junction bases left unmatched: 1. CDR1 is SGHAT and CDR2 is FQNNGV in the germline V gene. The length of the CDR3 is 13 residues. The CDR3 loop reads CASSFDRDQPQHF. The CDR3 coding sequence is TGTGCCAGCAGCTTCGACAGGGATCAGCCCCAGCATTTT.

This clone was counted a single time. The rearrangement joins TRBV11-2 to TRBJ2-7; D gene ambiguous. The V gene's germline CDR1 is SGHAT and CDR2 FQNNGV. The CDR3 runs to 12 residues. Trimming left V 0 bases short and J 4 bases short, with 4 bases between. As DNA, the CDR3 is TGTGCCAGCAGCTTAGATCTTTACGAGCAGTACTTC. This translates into CASSLDLYEQYF.

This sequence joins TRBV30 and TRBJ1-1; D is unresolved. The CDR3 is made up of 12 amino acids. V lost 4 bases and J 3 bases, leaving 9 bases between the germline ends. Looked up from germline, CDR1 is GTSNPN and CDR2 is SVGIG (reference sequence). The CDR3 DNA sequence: TGTGCCTGGATTAGGGAGGACACTGAAGCTTTCTTT. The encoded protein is CAWIREDTEAFF.

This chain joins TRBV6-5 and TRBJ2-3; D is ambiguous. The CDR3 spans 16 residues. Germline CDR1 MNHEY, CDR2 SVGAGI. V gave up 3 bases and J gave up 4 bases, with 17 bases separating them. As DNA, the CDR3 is TGTGCCAGCAGTTATTCCGGAAACAGCCGCGCAGATACGCAGTATTTT. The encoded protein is CASSYSGNSRADTQYF.

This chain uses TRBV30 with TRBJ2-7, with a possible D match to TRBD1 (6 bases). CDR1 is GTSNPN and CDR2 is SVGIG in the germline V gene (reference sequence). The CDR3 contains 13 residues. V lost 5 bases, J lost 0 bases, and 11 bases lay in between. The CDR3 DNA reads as TGTGCCTGGTCCCGGGACACCTCCTACGAGCAGTACTTC. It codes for CAWSRDTSYEQYF.

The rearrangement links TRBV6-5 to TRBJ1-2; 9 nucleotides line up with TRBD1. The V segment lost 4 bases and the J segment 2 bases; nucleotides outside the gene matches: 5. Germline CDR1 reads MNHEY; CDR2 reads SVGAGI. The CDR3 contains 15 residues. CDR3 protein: CASSFHTGGNYGYTF. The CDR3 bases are TGTGCCAGCAGTTTCCATACAGGGGGCAACTATGGCTACACCTTC.

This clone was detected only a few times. CDR3 protein: CASSLRGYSNQPQHF. CDR3 DNA sequence: TGTGCCAGCAGCTTACGGGGTTATAGCAATCAGCCCCAGCATTTT. The rearrangement links TRBV7-9 to TRBJ1-5, with D hard to call. Germline CDR1 SEHNR, CDR2 FQNEAQ (reference sequence). The CDR3 spans 15 residues. V gave up 2 bases and J gave up 0 bases, with 8 bases separating them. Drawing the rest from reference TRBV7-9 and TRBJ1-5, the complete variable domain is DTGVSQNPRHKITKRGQNVTFRCDPISEHNRLYWYRQTLGQGPEFLTYFQNEAQLEKSRLLSDRFSAERPKGSFSTLEIQRTEQGDSAMYLCASSLRGYSNQPQHFGDGTRLSIL.

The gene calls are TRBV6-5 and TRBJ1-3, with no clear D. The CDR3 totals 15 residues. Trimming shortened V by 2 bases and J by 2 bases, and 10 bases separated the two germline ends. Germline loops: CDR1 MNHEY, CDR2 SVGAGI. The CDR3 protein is CASSYLVGPGNTIYF. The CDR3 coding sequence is TGTGCCAGCAGTTACCTCGTCGGGCCTGGAAACACCATATATTTT.

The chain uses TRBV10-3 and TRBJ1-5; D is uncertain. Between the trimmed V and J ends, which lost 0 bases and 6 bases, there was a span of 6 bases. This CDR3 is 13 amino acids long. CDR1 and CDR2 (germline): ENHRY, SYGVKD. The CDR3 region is CAISESSAQPQHF. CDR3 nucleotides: TGTGCCATCAGTGAGTCGTCGGCTCAGCCCCAGCATTTT.

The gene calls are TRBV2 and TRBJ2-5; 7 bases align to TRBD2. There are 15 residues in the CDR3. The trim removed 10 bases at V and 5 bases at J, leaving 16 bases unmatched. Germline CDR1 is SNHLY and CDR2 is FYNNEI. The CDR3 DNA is TGTGCCACCAGCCGCTCTAGCGGTGGGGGGGAGACCCAGTACTTC. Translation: CATSRSSGGGETQYF.

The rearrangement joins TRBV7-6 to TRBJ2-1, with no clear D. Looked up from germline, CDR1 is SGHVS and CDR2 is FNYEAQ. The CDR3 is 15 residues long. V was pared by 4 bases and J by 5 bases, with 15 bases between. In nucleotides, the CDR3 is TGTGCCAGCAGCTCCCAACCTCGGACCGACAATGAGCAGTTCTTC. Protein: CASSSQPRTDNEQFF.

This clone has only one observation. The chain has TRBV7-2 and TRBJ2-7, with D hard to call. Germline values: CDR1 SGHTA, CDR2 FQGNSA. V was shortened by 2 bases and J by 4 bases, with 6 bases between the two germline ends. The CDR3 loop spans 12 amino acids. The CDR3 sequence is CASSLRTYEQYF. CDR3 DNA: TGTGCCAGCAGCTTAAGGACGTACGAGCAGTACTTC.

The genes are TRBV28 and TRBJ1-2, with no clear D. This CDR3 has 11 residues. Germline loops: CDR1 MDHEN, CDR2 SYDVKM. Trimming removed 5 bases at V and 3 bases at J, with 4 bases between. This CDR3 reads CASSDYYGYTF. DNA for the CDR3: TGTGCCAGCAGTGATTACTATGGCTACACCTTC.

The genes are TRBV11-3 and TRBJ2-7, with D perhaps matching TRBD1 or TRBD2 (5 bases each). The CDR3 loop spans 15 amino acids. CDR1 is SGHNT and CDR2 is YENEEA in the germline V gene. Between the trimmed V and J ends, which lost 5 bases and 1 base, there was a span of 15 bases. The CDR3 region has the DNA TGTGCCAGCAGCAAAGCCGGGACGGATTCCTACGAGCAGTACTTC. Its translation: CASSKAGTDSYEQYF.

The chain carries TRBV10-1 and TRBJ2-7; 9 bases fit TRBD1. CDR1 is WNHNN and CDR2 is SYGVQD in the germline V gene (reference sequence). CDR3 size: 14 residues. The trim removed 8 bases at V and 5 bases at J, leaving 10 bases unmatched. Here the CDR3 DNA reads TGCGCCAGCCGCAAGGGGGACAGGGTGAACGAGCAGTACTTC. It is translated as CASRKGDRVNEQYF.

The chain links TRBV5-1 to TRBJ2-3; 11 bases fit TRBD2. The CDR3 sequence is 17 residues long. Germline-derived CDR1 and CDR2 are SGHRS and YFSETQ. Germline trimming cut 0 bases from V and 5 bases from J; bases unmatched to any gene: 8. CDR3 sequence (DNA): TGCGCCAGCAGCTTGGTCTCAAAGCTAGCGGGAGGAGATACGCAGTATTTT. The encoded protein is CASSLVSKLAGGDTQYF.

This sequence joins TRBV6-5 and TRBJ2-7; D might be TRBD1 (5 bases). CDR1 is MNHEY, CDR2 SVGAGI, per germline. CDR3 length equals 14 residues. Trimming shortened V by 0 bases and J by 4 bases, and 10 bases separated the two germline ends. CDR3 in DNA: TGTGCCAGCAGTTACTCGATAGGGGCGTACGAGCAGTACTTC. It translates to CASSYSIGAYEQYF.

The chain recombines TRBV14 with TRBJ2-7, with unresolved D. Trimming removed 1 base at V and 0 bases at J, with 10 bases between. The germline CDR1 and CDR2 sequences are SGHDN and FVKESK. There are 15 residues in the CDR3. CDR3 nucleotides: TGTGCCAGCAGCCAAGGCCTCGACGACTCCTACGAGCAGTACTTC. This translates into CASSQGLDDSYEQYF.

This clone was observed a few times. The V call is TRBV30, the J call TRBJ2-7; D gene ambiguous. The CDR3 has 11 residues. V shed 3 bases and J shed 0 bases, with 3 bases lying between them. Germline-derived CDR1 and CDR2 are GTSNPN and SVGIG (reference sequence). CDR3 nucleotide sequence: TGTGCCTGGAGGGGCTCCTACGAGCAGTACTTC. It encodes CAWRGSYEQYF.

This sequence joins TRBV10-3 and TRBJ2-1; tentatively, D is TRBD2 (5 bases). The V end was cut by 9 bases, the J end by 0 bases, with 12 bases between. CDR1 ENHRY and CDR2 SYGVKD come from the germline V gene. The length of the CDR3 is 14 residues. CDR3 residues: CAIKWESSYNEQFF. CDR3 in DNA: TGTGCCATTAAGTGGGAGAGCTCCTACAATGAGCAGTTCTTC.